A single sample is the source of the 25 T cell receptor beta chains below, sequenced in a study of shared clonotypes between healthy human individuals. CD8 cells classed as naive were CD45RO-negative and positively selected for CCR7, excluding terminally differentiated effector memory CD45RA+ cells. TCRdb keeps only in-frame clones here, not all; method: immunoSEQ multiplex PCR. The profile shows about 820,000 clones, over 90% of them singletons. The specimen was naive CD8+ T cells sorted from blood. The source is a man in his thirties or forties in good health.

This chain uses TRBV19 with TRBJ2-7; 7 bases match TRBD1. This CDR3 contains 15 residues. V was clipped by 3 bases and J by 2 bases; unmatched bases: 7. Germline V lookup: CDR1 LNHDA, CDR2 SQIVND (reference sequence). As DNA, the CDR3 is TGTGCCAGTAGTATTTCGAGGGACAGCCCCTACGAGCAGTACTTC. Its protein product is CASSISRDSPYEQYF.

In nucleotides, the CDR3 is TGTGCCTGGAGTGTCGGACAGGGGCTCACAGATACGCAGTATTTT. Protein: CAWSVGQGLTDTQYF. The chain carries TRBV30 and TRBJ2-3, with TRBD1 matching 9 bases. Germline assignment: CDR1 GTSNPN and CDR2 SVGIG (reference sequence). Trimming took 0 bases from V and 2 from J; bases not matched to a gene: 3. The CDR3 loop spans 15 amino acids. The full variable domain, with the rest looked up from reference TRBV30 and TRBJ2-3, is SQTIHQWPATLVQPVGSPLSLECTVEGTSNPNLYWYRQAAGRGLQLLFYSVGIGQISSEVPQNLSASRPQDRQFILSSKKLLLSDSGFYLCAWSVGQGLTDTQYFGPGTRLTVL.

This rearrangement joins TRBV29-1 to TRBJ1-1, with no clear D. V lost 1 base and J 3 bases, leaving 6 bases between the germline ends. Germline CDR1 and CDR2: SQVTM and ANQGSEA. The CDR3 consists of 12 residues. The CDR3 region is CSVEGRYTEAFF. The CDR3 coding sequence is TGCAGCGTTGAAGGCAGATACACTGAAGCTTTCTTT.

The CDR3 spells CASSTGTSGTYEQYF. CDR3 DNA: TGTGCCAGCAGTACAGGGACTAGCGGAACCTACGAGCAGTACTTC. J is TRBJ2-7 and V is TRBV7-9, with 11 bases aligning to TRBD2. After removal of 6 bases from V and 2 bases from J, the junction contained 6 bases not matched to a gene. Germline CDR1 SEHNR, CDR2 FQNEAQ (reference sequence). The CDR3 has 15 amino acids.

The chain joins TRBV5-6 to TRBJ2-7; D possibly corresponds to TRBD1 (6 bases). Germline assignment: CDR1 SGHDT and CDR2 YYEEEE. V gave up 4 bases and J gave up 5 bases, with 31 bases separating them. This CDR3 region has 19 residues. CDR3 nucleotide sequence: TGTGCCAGCAGCGCTCTAGTTTATCTAAGACTCATGGGACATAACGAGCAGTACTTC. It is translated as CASSALVYLRLMGHNEQYF.

The chain carries TRBV2 and TRBJ2-7; 7 nucleotides line up with TRBD1. The V gene's germline CDR1 is SNHLY and CDR2 FYNNEI. There are 14 residues in the CDR3. Unmatched junction bases numbered 7, after V lost 6 bases and J lost 2 bases. The CDR3 nucleotides read TGTGCCAGCAGACCCCCGGGACAGCCCTACGAGCAGTACTTC. This translates into CASRPPGQPYEQYF. Looking up the rest from reference TRBV2 and TRBJ2-7 gives the full variable domain: EPEVTQTPSHQVTQMGQEVILRCVPISNHLYFYWYRQILGQKVEFLVSFYNNEISEKSEIFDDQFSVERPDGSNFTLKIRSTKLEDSAMYFCASRPPGQPYEQYFGPGTRLTVT.

V gene TRBV9 combines with J gene TRBJ2-3; D tentatively reads TRBD1 or TRBD2 (5 bases each). This CDR3 has 17 amino acids. Germline CDR1 SGDLS, CDR2 YYNGEE. V was pared by 1 base and J by 2 bases, with 17 bases between. The CDR3 loop reads CASSVREGRLYTDTQYF. Here the CDR3 DNA reads TGTGCCAGCAGCGTACGTGAGGGGCGACTTTACACAGATACGCAGTATTTT.

This rearrangement joins TRBV4-3 to TRBJ2-6, with D maybe TRBD2 (7 bases). V dropped 1 base and J dropped 11 bases, with 21 bases sitting between them. Germline lookup yields CDR1 LGHNA and CDR2 YSLEER. This CDR3 comprises 17 residues. The CDR3 loop reads CASSQGGLGGLDDVLTF. DNA for the CDR3: TGCGCCAGCAGCCAAGGTGGACTAGGGGGGCTAGACGACGTCCTGACTTTC.

This clone was seen a few times. CDR3 nucleotide sequence: TGTGCCAGCAGCCCGGGACAGGGGGTTGGTGAGCAGTTCTTC. Its protein product is CASSPGQGVGEQFF. This sequence joins TRBV27 and TRBJ2-1; 11 positions match TRBD1. J was trimmed by 9 bases and V by 6 bases; bases with no gene match: 7. This CDR3 is 14 amino acids long. CDR1 and CDR2 (germline): MNHEY, SMNVEV (reference sequence).

The V call is TRBV2, the J call TRBJ2-4, with 9 nucleotides matching TRBD2. V was clipped by 6 bases and J by 8 bases; unmatched bases: 17. This CDR3 comprises 17 residues. The germline V gene has CDR1 SNHLY and CDR2 FYNNEI. This chain's CDR3 is CASSELGSGSLLYIQYF. CDR3 bases: TGTGCCAGCAGCGAGCTCGGTAGCGGGAGTCTTTTGTACATTCAGTACTTC.

This clone appeared a single time. V is TRBV7-2 and J is TRBJ2-3; D call uncertain. Germline assignment: CDR1 SGHTA and CDR2 FQGNSA. CDR3 size: 17 residues. V dropped 3 bases and J dropped 2 bases, with 18 bases sitting between them. CDR3 in DNA: TGTGCCAGCAGCTTGCGTAGGGAAAATGCCTACACAGATACGCAGTATTTT. Its protein product is CASSLRRENAYTDTQYF.

With regard to this clone: Additional DNA sequences in this sample encode the identical CDR3. The DNA for the CDR3 is TGTGCCAGCAGCTGGACAGGGGAGCAGTACTTC. Its protein is CASSWTGEQYF. This chain uses TRBV5-6 with TRBJ2-7, with 8 bases that match TRBD1. V shed 3 bases, J shed 7 bases, and the junction held 0 bases outside the gene matches. Germline loops: CDR1 SGHDT, CDR2 YYEEEE. CDR3 length: 11 residues.

V usage is TRBV28 and J usage is TRBJ1-2; D ambiguous. Germline assignment: CDR1 MDHEN and CDR2 SYDVKM. CDR3 length: 16 residues. V was shortened by 2 bases and J by 4 bases, with 17 bases between the two germline ends. CDR3 nucleotides: TGTGCCAGCAGTTTAGAGTCAGCGGGATCCTTCTATGGCTACACCTTC. It specifies CASSLESAGSFYGYTF.

The V gene is TRBV13, the J gene TRBJ2-1; 10 nucleotides agree with TRBD2. V lost 2 bases, J lost 5 bases, and 3 bases stayed unmatched. CDR1 is PRHDT, CDR2 FYEKMQ, per germline (reference sequence). CDR3 length: 15 residues. CDR3 protein: CASSLSGTSDNEQFF. CDR3 nucleotides: TGTGCCAGCAGCTTATCGGGGACTAGCGACAATGAGCAGTTCTTC.

This chain connects TRBV4-2 to TRBJ2-3, with a possible D match to TRBD2 (6 bases). The length of the CDR3 is 18 residues. CDR1 and CDR2 (germline): LGHNA, YNFKEQ. V lost 1 base and J 2 bases, leaving 19 bases between the germline ends. The CDR3 loop is CASSQAPGLETYTDTQYF. The CDR3 DNA sequence: TGTGCCAGCAGCCAAGCTCCGGGACTCGAGACCTACACAGATACGCAGTATTTT.

The rearrangement uses TRBV19 and TRBJ2-3, with 7 bases fitting TRBD2. CDR1 is LNHDA and CDR2 is SQIVND in the germline V gene (reference sequence). V lost 10 bases, J lost 2 bases, and 6 bases stayed unmatched. The CDR3 length is 13 residues. For the CDR3, the DNA is TGTGCCAAGGTGGGAGGGTACACAGATACGCAGTATTTT. Its protein is CAKVGGYTDTQYF.

The chain recombines TRBV28 with TRBJ2-1; D tentatively fits TRBD1 or TRBD2 (5 bases each). This CDR3 contains 15 residues. The V and J ends lost 6 bases and 0 bases respectively, with 12 bases between them. Germline-derived CDR1 and CDR2 are MDHEN and SYDVKM. The CDR3 bases are TGTGCCAGCAGGATCAGGGACCACTCCTACAATGAGCAGTTCTTC. Translating gives CASRIRDHSYNEQFF.

The CDR3 here is CASSSRDRAYEQYF. The DNA of the CDR3 is TGTGCCAGCAGCTCCCGGGACAGGGCCTACGAGCAGTACTTC. The chain employs TRBV5-6 and TRBJ2-7, with 9 positions matching TRBD1. Germline CDR1 SGHDT, CDR2 YYEEEE. The V gene end was trimmed by 3 bases and the J gene end by 2 bases; junction bases not matched to a gene: 3. The CDR3 contains 14 residues.

This clone was counted a single time. The V and J genes are TRBV7-9 and TRBJ2-3; 7 bases are a match to TRBD2. The CDR3 runs to 16 residues. Germline V CDR1 and CDR2: SEHNR, FQNEAQ (reference sequence). The trim removed 5 bases at V and 6 bases at J, leaving 14 bases unmatched. CDR3 loop: CASSLPSSGGMDTQYF. The CDR3 coding sequence is TGTGCCAGCAGCCTACCTTCTAGCGGAGGGATGGATACGCAGTATTTT.

The chain recombines TRBV10-1 with TRBJ2-7; D is perhaps TRBD2 (6 bases). CDR1 is WNHNN and CDR2 is SYGVQD in the germline V gene (reference sequence). Trimming cost V 4 bases and J 4 bases, with 8 bases left between them. The CDR3 is 12 amino acids. The CDR3 DNA is TGCGCCAGCAGTGCAAGCGGGTACGAGCAGTACTTC. Amino acids: CASSASGYEQYF.

V usage is TRBV5-5 and J usage is TRBJ2-3; the D gene is possibly TRBD2 (5 bases). This CDR3 is built from 14 residues. Germline assignment: CDR1 SGHKS and CDR2 YYEKEE (reference sequence). V lost 2 bases to trimming and J lost 3 bases, with 10 bases between them. The CDR3 reads CASSFGGSTDTQYF. The DNA of the CDR3 is TGTGCCAGCAGCTTCGGCGGGTCGACAGATACGCAGTATTTT.

The gene calls are TRBV29-1 and TRBJ2-3; the D is unclear. Trimming removed 4 bases from V and 2 bases from J, with 10 bases in between. The germline V gene encodes CDR1 SQVTM and CDR2 ANQGSEA. This CDR3 comprises 13 residues. For the CDR3, the DNA is TGCAGCGTTGTGAGTGTAAACACAGATACGCAGTATTTT. Encoded protein: CSVVSVNTDTQYF.

This chain connects TRBV11-2 to TRBJ2-7; D possibly matches TRBD1 or TRBD2 (6 bases each). Germline CDR1 is SGHAT and CDR2 is FQNNGV. The CDR3 is 16 residues long. Trimming took 0 bases from V and 4 from J, leaving 16 bases between them. The CDR3 sequence: CASSLDVSGGDYEQYF. Written as DNA, the CDR3 is TGTGCCAGCAGCTTAGATGTTTCCGGGGGCGATTACGAGCAGTACTTC.

The CDR3 DNA reads TGTGCCAGCAGTTATAGCGGGACAGAATACAATGAGCAGTTCTTC. Its translation is CASSYSGTEYNEQFF. V usage is TRBV6-6 and J usage is TRBJ2-1, with a possible D match to TRBD2 (8 bases). There are 15 residues in the CDR3. With 3 bases removed from V and 4 bases from J, the gap between germline ends came to 13 bases. Germline-derived CDR1 and CDR2 are MNHNY and SVGAGI (reference sequence).

This sequence joins TRBV4-3 and TRBJ2-6; D remains unclear. This CDR3 is 15 amino acids long. V lost 1 base to trimming and J lost 0 bases, with 4 bases between them. The germline V gene has CDR1 LGHNA and CDR2 YSLEER. The CDR3 spells CASSQGVSGANVLTF. As DNA, the CDR3 is TGCGCCAGCAGCCAAGGAGTCTCTGGGGCCAACGTCCTGACTTTC.